The next 5 T cell receptor beta chains were all read from a single sample in a study of beta chain features in type 1 diabetes. Reverse transcribing all isolated RNA meant expressed TCRB transcripts were sequenced. Using immunoSEQ multiplex PCR, the repertoire was profiled, and TCRdb retains in-frame clones only, with some absent. The sample has fewer than 550,000 clones, roughly 11% seen once. Sequencing was carried out using naive CD4+ T cells from blood. The receptor set was obtained from a woman aged 18-35 years in good health.

This chain connects TRBV29-1 to TRBJ1-5, with TRBD1 matching over 7 bases. Germline V gene data show CDR1 as SQVTM and CDR2 as ANQGSEA. The CDR3 has 16 amino acids. The junction had 6 bases not matched to a gene; V was cut back by 0 bases and J by 1 base. DNA for the CDR3: TGCAGCGTTGAAGACGTAGTGGGACAGAGCAATCAGCCCCAGCATTTT. It yields the protein CSVEDVVGQSNQPQHF.

This clone was seen more than once but under ten times. DNA of the CDR3: TGCGCCAGCACCGGGCTGGGAGGGCCGGAAACGCAGTATTTT. It is translated as CASTGLGGPETQYF. The J gene is TRBJ2-3, the V gene TRBV5-1, with 7 nucleotides matching TRBD2. The CDR3 has 14 amino acids. V lost 6 bases, J lost 9 bases, and 13 bases stayed unmatched. Per germline, CDR1 SGHRS and CDR2 YFSETQ.

This chain links TRBV4-2 with TRBJ2-1, with TRBD2 matching 10 bases. In germline, CDR1 is LGHNA, CDR2 YNFKEQ. The CDR3 loop spans 16 amino acids. Losses at the gene ends were 0 bases for V and 9 bases for J; bases not matched to a gene: 8. Written as DNA, the CDR3 is TGTGCCAGCAGCCAAGAATTGCTAGCGGGAGTTCGTGAGCAGTTCTTC. Its protein product is CASSQELLAGVREQFF.

The gene calls are TRBV19 and TRBJ1-1; D is uncertain. The CDR3 consists of 13 residues. Germline values: CDR1 LNHDA, CDR2 SQIVND (reference sequence). Between the trimmed V and J ends, which lost 1 base and 0 bases, there was a span of 3 bases. The CDR3 DNA reads as TGTGCCAGTAGTATAGGGGTGAACACTGAAGCTTTCTTT. This gives the protein CASSIGVNTEAFF.

The chain links TRBV30 to TRBJ2-1; 8 bases fit TRBD2. CDR1 is GTSNPN and CDR2 is SVGIG in the germline V gene (reference sequence). V gave up 3 bases and J gave up 9 bases; unmatched junction bases: 13. This CDR3 is built from 15 residues. CDR3 in amino acids: CAWRGVGTAGGEQFF. CDR3 bases: TGTGCCTGGAGAGGGGTGGGGACCGCGGGAGGTGAGCAGTTCTTC.